This T cell receptor beta chain is drawn from a study of cytomegalovirus exposure and HLA in healthy donors. General study findings and limits: A later analysis reportedly found that, within productive TCRs, an Asian-associated ancestry cluster had fewer N-insertions than the mean observed across the approximately 700 donors.

For this clone: Its antigen is not known.

The CDR3 is 11 amino acids. Germline CDR1 LGHNT, CDR2 FRNRAP. The V gene lost 8 bases and the J gene lost 4 bases, with 6 bases spanning the gap. PCR employed 60 Vbeta and 13 Jbeta primers. The table came from immunoSEQ multiplex PCR; TCRdb's copy has only in-frame clones and leaves some out. This sample has around 120,000 clones; 75% to 85% occur once, and the top ten carry over 2.5%. Though probably carrying unrecorded immune exposures, donors were nominally healthy at sampling. The source of this sequence is a male donor in good health and CMV-seronegative. The sample comprised PBMCs. The rearrangement uses TRBV12-5 and TRBJ1-3, with D unresolved. As DNA, the CDR3 is TGTGCTAGTCGGGTGGGAAACACCATATATTTT. Residues: CASRVGNTIYF.